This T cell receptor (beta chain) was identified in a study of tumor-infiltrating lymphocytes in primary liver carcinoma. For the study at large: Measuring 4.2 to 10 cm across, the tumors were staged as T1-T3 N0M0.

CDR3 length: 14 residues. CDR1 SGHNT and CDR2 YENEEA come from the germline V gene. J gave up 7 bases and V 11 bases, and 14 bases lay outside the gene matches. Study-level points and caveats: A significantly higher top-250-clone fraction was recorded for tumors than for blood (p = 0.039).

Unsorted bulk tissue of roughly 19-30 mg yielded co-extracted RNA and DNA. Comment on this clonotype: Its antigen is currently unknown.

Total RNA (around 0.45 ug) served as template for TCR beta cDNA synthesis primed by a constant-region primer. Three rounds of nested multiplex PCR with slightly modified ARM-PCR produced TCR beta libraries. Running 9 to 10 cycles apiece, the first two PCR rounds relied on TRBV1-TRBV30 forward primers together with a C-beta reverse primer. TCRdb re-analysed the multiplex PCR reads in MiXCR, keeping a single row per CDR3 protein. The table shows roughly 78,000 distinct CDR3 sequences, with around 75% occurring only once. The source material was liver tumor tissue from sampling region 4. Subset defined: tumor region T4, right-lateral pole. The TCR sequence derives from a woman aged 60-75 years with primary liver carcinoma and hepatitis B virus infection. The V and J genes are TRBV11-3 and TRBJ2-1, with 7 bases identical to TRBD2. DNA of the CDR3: TGTGCCGACAGCTTATGCGGGAGCACTAATGAGCAGTTCTTC. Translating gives CADSLCGSTNEQFF.